This paragraph reports one T cell receptor beta chain. Its antigen is undetermined. Other nucleotide sequences from this sample produce the same CDR3. The sample comes from a study of cytomegalovirus exposure and HLA in healthy donors. Overall study: From HLA-typed donors, an early data release held some 80 million unique TCRs. Study-wide results and limits: In a later analysis, specific HLA alleles were associated with 15,000 to 20,000 TCR beta sequences at a 0.05 false discovery rate. Later analysis associated a missense DCLRE1C variant with TCR beta V- and J-gene trimming. Later on, an analysis showed TCR association rates differing by HLA locus, with DRB1 the most and HLA-C the fewest.

The CDR3 runs 14 residues. V dropped 0 bases and J dropped 0 bases, with 6 bases sitting between them. Germline V lookup: CDR1 SGHNT, CDR2 YYREEE (reference sequence). Use of 60 Vbeta and 13 Jbeta primers characterized the PCR. The method was immunoSEQ multiplex PCR; TCRdb's version includes in-frame clones alone and lacks a portion of them. The top ten hold 2% to 3% of the sample, which has 110,000 or so clones, over 75% seen once. The sequence derives from a woman younger than 35 in good health and CMV-seronegative. The sequenced material came from PBMCs. The genes are TRBV5-4 and TRBJ1-1; no definite D call. The CDR3 bases are TGTGCCAGCAGCTTGGGGCTTATGAACACTGAAGCTTTCTTT. Amino acid sequence: CASSLGLMNTEAFF.